What follows are 8 T cell receptor beta chains derived from one specimen sequenced in a study of neurological immune-mediated disorders. One entry per CDR3 protein results from TCRdb running MiXCR on the 5' RACE reads. This sample has tens of thousands of distinct CDR3 sequences; approximately 10% occur once, and the top ten carry roughly 2%. The specimen sequenced was PBMCs. These receptors were obtained from a man aged 35-49 years in good health.

There are many counts of this clonotype. The chain couples TRBV20-1 to TRBJ2-2; 10 nucleotides line up with TRBD2. The CDR3 covers 17 residues. CDR1 is DFQATT, CDR2 SNEGSKA, per germline (reference sequence). The V and J ends lost 1 base and 1 base, in that order; junction bases with no gene match: 6. The DNA of the CDR3 is TGCAGTGCTAGAGGAGCACTAGCGGGAATGAACACCGGGGAGCTGTTTTTT. It specifies CSARGALAGMNTGELFF.

This clonotype was seen many times. The gene calls are TRBV7-9 and TRBJ1-6; D perhaps matches TRBD1 (5 bases). Trimming left V 5 bases short and J 9 bases short, with 26 bases between. The CDR3 runs 18 residues. Germline V gene sequence: CDR1 SEHNR, CDR2 FQNEAQ (reference sequence). The CDR3, as DNA: TGTGCCAGCAGCCCCCGCCAGGGATCCGAAAGCATTGGTTCACCCCTCCACTTT. Translation gives CASSPRQGSESIGSPLHF.

This clonotype was counted ten times or more. Written as DNA, the CDR3 is TGTGCCAGCAGCTTTGGGGGAGAAGAGACCCAGTACTTC. Translating it yields CASSFGGEETQYF. The chain carries TRBV7-8 and TRBJ2-5, with D possibly being TRBD1 or TRBD2 (5 bases each). From germline, CDR1 is SGHVS and CDR2 FQNEAQ. Trimming removed 3 bases from V and 3 bases from J, with 8 bases in between. The CDR3 runs to 13 residues.

This clonotype was observed many times. V is TRBV19 and J is TRBJ1-4; D might be TRBD1 (6 bases). The ends were cut back, 4 bases at V and 8 bases at J, with 17 bases in the middle. This CDR3 is 15 amino acids long. Germline CDR1 and CDR2: LNHDA and SQIVND (reference sequence). CDR3 region: CASSTLGLGGEKLFF. CDR3 in DNA: TGTGCCAGTAGTACATTGGGCCTTGGGGGCGAAAAACTGTTTTTT.

Ten or more counts support this clonotype. The CDR3 nucleotides are TGCAGTGTCCGAAAAGGCGGACTACGATTCACAGATACGCAGTATTTT. Protein product: CSVRKGGLRFTDTQYF. The J gene is TRBJ2-3, the V gene TRBV20-1, with D possibly being TRBD2 (6 bases). In germline, CDR1 is DFQATT, CDR2 SNEGSKA (reference sequence). V lost 7 bases and J 2 bases, leaving 22 bases between the germline ends. The CDR3 consists of 16 residues.

This clonotype was detected ten times or more. V is TRBV12-3 or TRBV12-4 and J is TRBJ1-1; possibly TRBD1 for D (5 bases). The CDR3 contains 15 residues. Trimming took 3 bases from V and 8 from J, leaving 19 bases between them. This chain's CDR3 is CASSLADGAKREAFF. In DNA, the CDR3 is TGTGCCAGCAGTTTGGCCGACGGGGCGAAAAGGGAAGCTTTCTTT.

At least ten counts were recorded for this clonotype. DNA of the CDR3: TGCGCCAGCAGGCAGGGTTTCGACCTCCACTTT. It encodes CASRQGFDLHF. V is TRBV10-2 and J is TRBJ1-6, with TRBD1 as a possible D gene (5 bases). The CDR3 totals 11 residues. The V end lost 6 bases, the J end lost 15 bases, and 12 bases lay between the germline ends. The germline V gene has CDR1 WSHSY and CDR2 SAAADI.

This clonotype was detected ten times or more. The genes are TRBV7-2 and TRBJ1-3; D not resolved. The CDR3 has 14 amino acids. Trimming removed 5 bases at V and 0 bases at J, with 8 bases between. Germline-derived CDR1 and CDR2 are SGHTA and FQGNSA. The CDR3 loop reads CASSPTVSGNTIYF. CDR3 nucleotides: TGTGCCAGCAGCCCGACCGTCTCTGGAAACACCATATATTTT.